Listed here are 4 T cell receptor beta chains from one sample, sequenced in a study of blood T cell repertoires in COVID-19. The method was immunoSEQ multiplex PCR; TCRdb's version includes in-frame clones alone and lacks a portion of them. This sample has about 100,000 clones, with approximately 80% found just once. The source material was peripheral blood. The receptors originated from a man over 45 with active or convalescent COVID-19.

The V call is TRBV2, the J call TRBJ1-6; 10 bases align to TRBD1. CDR1 and CDR2 from the germline V gene are SNHLY and FYNNEI. The CDR3 has 16 amino acids. Trimming at V came to 4 bases and at J to 7 bases, leaving 7 bases not matched to a gene. CDR3 nucleotide sequence: TGTGCCAGCAGTGCCCAGGGGGGACAGGGGAATTCACCCCTCCACTTT. Translating gives CASSAQGGQGNSPLHF.

The V gene is TRBV30, the J gene TRBJ1-3; the D is unclear. Looked up from germline, CDR1 is GTSNPN and CDR2 is SVGIG (reference sequence). There are 15 residues in the CDR3. Trimming removed 4 bases from V and 7 bases from J, with 20 bases in between. The CDR3 DNA reads TGTGCCTGGACCCTCGACTTGAAGCCGAGTAACACCATATATTTT. Residues: CAWTLDLKPSNTIYF.

V and J are TRBV24-1 and TRBJ2-7; D gene unclear. Germline V gene data show CDR1 as KGHDR and CDR2 as SFDVKD. This CDR3 contains 13 residues. Trimming took off 3 bases at V and 5 bases at J, with 10 bases between the two ends. The CDR3 DNA is TGTGCCACCAGTGATCTGTATATCGACGAGCAGTACTTC. It codes for CATSDLYIDEQYF.

This clone was found once. CDR3 nucleotide sequence: TGCGCCAGCAGCTTGGGACTGCCTCAAACGGATTACGAGCAGTTCTTC. This gives the protein CASSLGLPQTDYEQFF. The chain couples TRBV5-1 to TRBJ2-1; D uncertain. The CDR3 sequence is 16 residues long. The V end was cut by 0 bases, the J end by 10 bases, with 20 bases between. Germline V CDR1 and CDR2: SGHRS, YFSETQ.